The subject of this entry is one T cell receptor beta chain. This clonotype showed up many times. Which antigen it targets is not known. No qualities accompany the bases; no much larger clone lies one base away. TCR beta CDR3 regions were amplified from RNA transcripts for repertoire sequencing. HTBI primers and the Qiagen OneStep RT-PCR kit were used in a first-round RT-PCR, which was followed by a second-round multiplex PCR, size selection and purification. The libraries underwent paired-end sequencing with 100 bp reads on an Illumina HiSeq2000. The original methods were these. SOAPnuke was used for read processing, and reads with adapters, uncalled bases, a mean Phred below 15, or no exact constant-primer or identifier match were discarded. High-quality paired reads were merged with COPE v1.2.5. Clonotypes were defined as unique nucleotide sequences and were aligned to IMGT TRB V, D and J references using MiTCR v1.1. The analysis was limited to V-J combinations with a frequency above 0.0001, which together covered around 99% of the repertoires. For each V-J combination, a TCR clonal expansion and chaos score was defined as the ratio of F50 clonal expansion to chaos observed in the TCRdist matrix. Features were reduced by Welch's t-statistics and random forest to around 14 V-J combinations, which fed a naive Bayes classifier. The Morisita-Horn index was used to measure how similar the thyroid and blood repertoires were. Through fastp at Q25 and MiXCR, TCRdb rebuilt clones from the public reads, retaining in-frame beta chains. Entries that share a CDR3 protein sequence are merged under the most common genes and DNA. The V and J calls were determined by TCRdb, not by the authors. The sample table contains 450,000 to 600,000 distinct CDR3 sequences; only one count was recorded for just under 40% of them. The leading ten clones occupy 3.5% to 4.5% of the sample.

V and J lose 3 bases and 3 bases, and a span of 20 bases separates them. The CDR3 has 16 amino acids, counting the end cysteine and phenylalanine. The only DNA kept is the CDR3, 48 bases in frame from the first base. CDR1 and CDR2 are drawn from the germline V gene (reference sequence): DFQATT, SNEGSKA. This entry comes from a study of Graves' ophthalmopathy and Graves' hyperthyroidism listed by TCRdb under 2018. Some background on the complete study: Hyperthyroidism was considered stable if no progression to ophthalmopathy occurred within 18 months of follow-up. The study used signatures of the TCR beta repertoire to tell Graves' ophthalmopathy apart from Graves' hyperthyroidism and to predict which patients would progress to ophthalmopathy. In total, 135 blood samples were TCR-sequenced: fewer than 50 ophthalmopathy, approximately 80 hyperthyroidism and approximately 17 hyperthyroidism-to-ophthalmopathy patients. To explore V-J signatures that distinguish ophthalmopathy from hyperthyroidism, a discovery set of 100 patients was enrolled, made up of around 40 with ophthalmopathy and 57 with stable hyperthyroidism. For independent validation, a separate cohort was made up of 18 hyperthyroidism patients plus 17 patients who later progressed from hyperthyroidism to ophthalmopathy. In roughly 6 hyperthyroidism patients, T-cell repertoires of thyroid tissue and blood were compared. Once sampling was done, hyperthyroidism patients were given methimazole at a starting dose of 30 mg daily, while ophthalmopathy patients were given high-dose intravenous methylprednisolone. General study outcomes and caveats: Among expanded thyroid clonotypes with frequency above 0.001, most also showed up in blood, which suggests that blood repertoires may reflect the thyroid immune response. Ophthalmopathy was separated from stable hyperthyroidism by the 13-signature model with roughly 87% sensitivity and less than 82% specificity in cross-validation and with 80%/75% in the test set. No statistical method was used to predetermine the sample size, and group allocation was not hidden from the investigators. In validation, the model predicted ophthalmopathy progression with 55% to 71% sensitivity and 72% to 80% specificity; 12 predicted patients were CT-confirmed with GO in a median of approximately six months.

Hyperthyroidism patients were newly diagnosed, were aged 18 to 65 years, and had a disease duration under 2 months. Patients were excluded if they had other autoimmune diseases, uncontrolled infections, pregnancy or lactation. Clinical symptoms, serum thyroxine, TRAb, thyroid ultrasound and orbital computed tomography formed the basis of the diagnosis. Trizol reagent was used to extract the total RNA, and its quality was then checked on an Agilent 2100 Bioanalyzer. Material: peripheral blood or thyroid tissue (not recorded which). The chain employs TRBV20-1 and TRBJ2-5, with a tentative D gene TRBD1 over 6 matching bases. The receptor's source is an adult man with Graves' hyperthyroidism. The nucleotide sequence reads TGCAGTGCTAGCGGACCCTTTAACAGGGTCAAAGAGACCCAGTACTTC. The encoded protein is CSASGPFNRVKETQYF.